Listed here are 20 T cell receptor beta chains from one sample, sequenced in a study of T cell responses to AZD1222 COVID-19 vaccine. The assay was immunoSEQ multiplex PCR, and TCRdb's table has in-frame clones only and misses some. Among 99,000 or so clones, about 88% were seen once, and the ten largest hold 7% to 10%. The sequencing used peripheral blood, collected on day 0 of AZD1222 vaccination. These TCRs come from an adult in good health.

This rearrangement joins TRBV28 to TRBJ2-3; no firm D call. The germline CDR1 and CDR2 sequences are MDHEN and SYDVKM. The CDR3 covers 11 residues. With 7 bases removed from V and 8 bases from J, the gap between germline ends came to 10 bases. The CDR3 is CASTRRSTQYF. For the CDR3, the DNA is TGTGCCAGCACCCGACGGAGTACGCAGTATTTT.

The table lists this clone with a few counts. The CDR3 bases are TGCAGCGTTGAAGGGACGGTAGCCAGGCGCTCCTACAATGAGCAGTTCTTC. It yields the protein CSVEGTVARRSYNEQFF. The chain links TRBV29-1 to TRBJ2-1; D not resolved. This CDR3 contains 17 residues. Trimming left V 1 base short and J 0 bases short, with 16 bases between. CDR1 is SQVTM and CDR2 is ANQGSEA in the germline V gene.

The chain carries TRBV7-9 and TRBJ2-1; 8 positions match TRBD1. Germline CDR1 SEHNR, CDR2 FQNEAQ (reference sequence). This CDR3 spans 16 amino acids. V trimming: 3 bases; J trimming: 2 bases; junction bases outside the gene matches: 6. The CDR3 reads CASSFWTGRTYNEQFF. The CDR3 nucleotides read TGTGCCAGCAGCTTCTGGACAGGGCGAACCTACAATGAGCAGTTCTTC. Looking up the rest from reference TRBV7-9 and TRBJ2-1 gives the full variable domain: DTGVSQNPRHKITKRGQNVTFRCDPISEHNRLYWYRQTLGQGPEFLTYFQNEAQLEKSRLLSDRFSAERPKGSFSTLEIQRTEQGDSAMYLCASSFWTGRTYNEQFFGPGTRLTVL.

The chain carries TRBV7-2 and TRBJ1-4; D gene ambiguous. The CDR3 extends over 14 amino acids. Germline-derived CDR1 and CDR2 are SGHTA and FQGNSA. V gave up 5 bases and J gave up 5 bases, with 12 bases separating them. The CDR3 is CASSPEGPNEKLFF. The DNA for the CDR3 is TGTGCCAGCAGCCCAGAGGGCCCCAATGAAAAACTGTTTTTT. Filled out from reference TRBV7-2 and TRBJ1-4, the complete variable domain reads GAGVSQSPSNKVTEKGKDVELRCDPISGHTALYWYRQSLGQGLEFLIYFQGNSAPDKSGLPSDRFSAERTGGSVSTLTIQRTQQEDSAVYLCASSPEGPNEKLFFGSGTQLSVL.

The rearrangement joins TRBV3-1 (or the pseudogene TRBV3-2) to TRBJ2-1, with D maybe TRBD2 (7 bases). Trimming took off 0 bases at V and 2 bases at J, with 8 bases between the two ends. Looked up from germline, CDR1 is LGHDT and CDR2 is YNNKEL (reference sequence). This CDR3 is built from 15 residues. This chain's CDR3 is CASSQERGPYNEQFF. In DNA, the CDR3 is TGTGCCAGCAGCCAAGAGCGGGGGCCCTACAATGAGCAGTTCTTC.

The chain employs TRBV10-3 and TRBJ1-3; D is perhaps TRBD1 (5 bases). Looked up from germline, CDR1 is ENHRY and CDR2 is SYGVKD. The CDR3 covers 16 residues. Trimming removed 5 bases at V and 4 bases at J, with 18 bases between. In DNA form, the CDR3 reads TGTGCCATCAGTCCCTTACCCACAGGTACGGGAAACACCATATATTTT. Amino acids: CAISPLPTGTGNTIYF.

The chain carries TRBV6-4 and TRBJ1-1; 8 positions agree with TRBD1. This CDR3 has 12 residues. CDR1 is MRHNA, CDR2 SNTAGT, per germline. The J segment lost 8 bases and the V segment lost 2 bases, leaving 1 base of the junction unmatched. CDR3 amino acids: CASSDGTGEAFF. In nucleotides, the CDR3 is TGTGCCAGCAGTGACGGGACAGGAGAAGCTTTCTTT.

This sequence joins TRBV28 and TRBJ2-7, with 9 bases identical to TRBD2. Losses at the gene ends were 3 bases for V and 2 bases for J; bases not matched to a gene: 8. The CDR3 is 16 residues long. Germline CDR1 reads MDHEN; CDR2 reads SYDVKM. Here the CDR3 DNA reads TGTGCCAGCAGTTTTTTCCGACTAGCGGAGACCTACGAGCAGTACTTC. It translates to CASSFFRLAETYEQYF.

This clone was counted a single time. Written as DNA, the CDR3 is TGCGCCAGCAGCTTGGCCGGGACAGGGAAGTTATACGAGCAGTACTTC. Its translation is CASSLAGTGKLYEQYF. V and J are TRBV5-1 and TRBJ2-7; TRBD1 aligns across 9 bases. This CDR3 has 16 residues. Germline CDR1 reads SGHRS; CDR2 reads YFSETQ. V dropped 0 bases and J dropped 4; count of bases not matched to a gene: 8. Together with reference TRBV5-1 and TRBJ2-7, the CDR3 gives the full variable domain: KAGVTQTPRYLIKTRGQQVTLSCSPISGHRSVSWYQQTPGQGLQFLFEYFSETQRNKGNFPGRFSGRQFSNSRSEMNVSTLELGDSALYLCASSLAGTGKLYEQYFGPGTRLTVT.

The rearrangement links TRBV6-6 to TRBJ1-6, with TRBD1 identical over 9 bases. Germline CDR1 MNHNY, CDR2 SVGAGI (reference sequence). V was clipped by 0 bases and J by 8 bases; unmatched bases: 2. The CDR3 consists of 15 residues. The CDR3 reads CASSYSGQGDSPLHF. In DNA, the CDR3 is TGTGCCAGCAGTTACTCGGGACAGGGAGATTCACCCCTCCACTTT.

V usage is TRBV28 and J usage is TRBJ1-1; unclear D gene. Trimming pared 5 bases from V and 7 bases from J, leaving 11 bases between. The V gene's germline CDR1 is MDHEN and CDR2 SYDVKM. This CDR3 comprises 12 residues. The CDR3 DNA reads TGTGCCAGCAGTCCCCAACACATTGAAGCTTTCTTT. Residues: CASSPQHIEAFF.

The genes are TRBV6-1 and TRBJ1-4; 10 nucleotides agree with TRBD1. Germline V gives CDR1 MNHNS, CDR2 SASEGT. After removal of 4 bases from V and 16 bases from J, the junction contained 18 bases not matched to a gene. This CDR3 is built from 16 residues. CDR3 sequence: CASSVRGTLGTGEGFF. The CDR3 DNA reads TGTGCCAGCAGTGTTAGAGGGACTCTAGGGACAGGGGAAGGGTTTTTT.

The gene calls are TRBV19 and TRBJ2-7, with a possible D match to TRBD1 (6 bases). This CDR3 spans 13 amino acids. Germline V gene lookup returns CDR1 LNHDA and CDR2 SQIVND (reference sequence). Deletions cut 3 bases from V and 7 bases from J, with 13 bases between. This CDR3 is CASSMRGLPEQYF. The DNA for the CDR3 is TGTGCCAGTAGTATGAGGGGGTTGCCAGAGCAGTACTTC. Combining the CDR3 with reference TRBV19 and TRBJ2-7 gives the whole variable domain DGGITQSPKYLFRKEGQNVTLSCEQNLNHDAMYWYRQDPGQGLRLIYYSQIVNDFQKGDIAEGYSVSREKKESFPLTVTSAQKNPTAFYLCASSMRGLPEQYFGPGTRLTVT.

This chain links TRBV28 with TRBJ2-1, with 9 bases matching TRBD2. From germline, CDR1 is MDHEN and CDR2 SYDVKM. V was pared by 4 bases and J by 9 bases, with 10 bases of the junction left unmatched. The CDR3 is 15 amino acids. The CDR3: CASSSSGTSLFEQFF. The DNA for the CDR3 is TGTGCCAGCAGTTCCTCCGGGACTAGCCTCTTTGAGCAGTTCTTC.

This chain links TRBV28 with TRBJ1-2; weak D call: TRBD1 (5 bases). This CDR3 comprises 15 residues. CDR1 MDHEN and CDR2 SYDVKM come from the germline V gene. Trimming stripped 10 bases from V and 2 bases from J, with 20 bases between. CDR3 region: CATKISGPKNYGYTF. For the CDR3, the DNA is TGTGCCACCAAAATTTCGGGACCGAAAAACTATGGCTACACCTTC.

V is TRBV5-4 and J is TRBJ2-3; D ambiguous. Germline CDR1 and CDR2: SGHNT and YYREEE (reference sequence). CDR3 length: 14 residues. V was pared by 0 bases and J by 1 base, with 6 bases between. CDR3 amino acids: CASSLVGRTDTQYF. CDR3 DNA sequence: TGTGCCAGCAGCTTGGTCGGGCGCACAGATACGCAGTATTTT.

The chain carries TRBV7-9 and TRBJ2-3; D may be TRBD1 (6 bases). Germline-derived CDR1 and CDR2 are SEHNR and FQNEAQ (reference sequence). The CDR3 totals 14 residues. Trimming took 6 bases from V and 3 from J, leaving 13 bases between them. CDR3 sequence: CASSPGATTDTQYF. The CDR3 bases are TGTGCCAGCAGTCCAGGGGCGACGACAGATACGCAGTATTTT. Combining the CDR3 with reference TRBV7-9 and TRBJ2-3 gives the whole variable domain DTGVSQNPRHKITKRGQNVTFRCDPISEHNRLYWYRQTLGQGPEFLTYFQNEAQLEKSRLLSDRFSAERPKGSFSTLEIQRTEQGDSAMYLCASSPGATTDTQYFGPGTRLTVL.

The V gene is TRBV15, the J gene TRBJ2-2, with 8 bases fitting TRBD1. With V trimmed by 0 bases and J by 7 bases, 7 bases remained unmatched. The V gene's germline CDR1 is LNHNV and CDR2 YYDKDF (reference sequence). The CDR3 is 16 residues long. The CDR3 nucleotides are TGTGCCACCAGCAGAGATAGGCCAGGGGGCCTCGGGGAGCTGTTTTTT. Its translation: CATSRDRPGGLGELFF.

The chain couples TRBV7-9 to TRBJ1-2, with TRBD1 matching 7 bases. V gave up 7 bases and J gave up 4 bases; unmatched junction bases: 6. This CDR3 is 13 amino acids long. In germline, CDR1 is SEHNR, CDR2 FQNEAQ (reference sequence). The CDR3 protein is CASTGGQPYGYTF. Here the CDR3 DNA reads TGTGCCAGCACGGGGGGACAGCCCTATGGCTACACCTTC.

This chain connects TRBV2 to TRBJ2-6; no firm D call. The CDR3 length is 15 residues. CDR1 is SNHLY, CDR2 FYNNEI, per germline. Between the trimmed V and J ends, which lost 3 bases and 2 bases, there was a span of 8 bases. In DNA, the CDR3 is TGTGCCAGCAGTGATTGGGCTGCTGGGGCCAACGTCCTGACTTTC. This gives the protein CASSDWAAGANVLTF.